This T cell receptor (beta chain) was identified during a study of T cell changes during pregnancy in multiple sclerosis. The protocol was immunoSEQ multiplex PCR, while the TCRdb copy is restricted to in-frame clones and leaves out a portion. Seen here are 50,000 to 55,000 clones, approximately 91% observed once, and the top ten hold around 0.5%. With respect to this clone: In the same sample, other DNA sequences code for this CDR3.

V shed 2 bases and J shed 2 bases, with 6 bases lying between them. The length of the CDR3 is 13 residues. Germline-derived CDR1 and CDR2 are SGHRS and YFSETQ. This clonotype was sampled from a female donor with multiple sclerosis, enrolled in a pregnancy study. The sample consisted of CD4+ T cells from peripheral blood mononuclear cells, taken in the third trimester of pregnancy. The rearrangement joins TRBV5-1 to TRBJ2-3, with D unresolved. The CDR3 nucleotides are TGCGCCAGCAGCTTCCCATCCACAGATACGCAGTATTTT. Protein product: CASSFPSTDTQYF.